The entry below describes one T cell receptor beta chain. What it binds is not known. Unique molecular identifiers were present in the TCR beta cDNA libraries. TCRdb redid the calling of the PCR reads with MiXCR, one entry per CDR3 protein. The table has around 770,000 distinct CDR3 sequences, 40% to 55% seen once. The data stem from a study of post-analysis software for immune sequencing data. The study's findings and limits: Among four or five TRBV segments more frequent in patients than controls were TRBV5-6, TRBV5-1 and TRBV20-1.

V dropped 3 bases and J dropped 7; count of bases not matched to a gene: 10. The length of the CDR3 is 16 residues. Germline lookup yields CDR1 SGHRS and CDR2 YFSETQ. The V gene is TRBV5-1, the J gene TRBJ2-1, with 10 bases aligning to TRBD1. The sequence came from a girl between 5 and 17 years old with multiple sclerosis. The sequenced material came from blood. The CDR3 region is CASSSDGTGVLNEQFF. The CDR3 nucleotides are TGCGCCAGCAGCTCGGACGGGACAGGGGTATTGAATGAGCAGTTCTTC.